This T cell receptor (beta chain) was retrieved from a study of T cells in Graves' hyperthyroidism and ophthalmopathy. Researchers barred patients who had uncontrolled infection, other autoimmune disease, pregnancy or lactation. This clonotype was counted at least ten times. This CDR3 is 14 amino acids long. Germline V gives CDR1 LGHDT, CDR2 YNNKEL (reference sequence). V lost 0 bases to trimming and J lost 0 bases, with 3 bases between them. TCR beta CDR3 sequences were amplified from RNA transcripts. The study used the HTBI primer set for a first-round RT-PCR of the TCR CDR3. Using its own MiXCR run on the multiplex PCR reads, TCRdb lists one record per CDR3 protein. The sample contains 300,000 to 500,000 distinct CDR3 sequences, more than 12% of which appear only once.

The sequence was obtained from a man in his fifties or sixties with Graves' ophthalmopathy. Sequenced sample: blood. V gene TRBV3-1 combines with J gene TRBJ2-1; D remains unclear. The CDR3 DNA follows: TGTGCCAGCAGCCAAGAAAGCTCCTACAATGAGCAGTTCTTC. Amino acids: CASSQESSYNEQFF.